Following are 22 T cell receptor beta chains from one sample sequenced in a study of blood T cell repertoires in COVID-19. Repertoires were generated with immunoSEQ multiplex PCR, while TCRdb's copy carries only in-frame clones and drops some. The sample records 150,000 to 200,000 clones, approximately 92% being singletons. The sequenced material came from PBMCs or T cells enriched from blood (not recorded which). The receptors here all came from a woman in her 40s with acute COVID-19.

This clone was seen only once. J is TRBJ1-6 and V is TRBV19, with TRBD1 as a possible D gene (6 bases). CDR3 size: 17 residues. CDR1 LNHDA and CDR2 SQIVND come from the germline V gene (reference sequence). Trimming removed 6 bases from V and 0 bases from J, with 15 bases in between. CDR3 protein: CASRKRTASSYNSPLHF. CDR3 bases: TGTGCCAGTAGGAAGCGGACAGCCAGCTCCTATAATTCACCCCTCCACTTT.

This clone came up once. This chain joins TRBV7-2 and TRBJ2-2; D is possibly TRBD1 (6 bases). Germline V CDR1 and CDR2: SGHTA, FQGNSA. V lost 8 bases, J lost 4 bases, and 14 bases lay in between. This CDR3 contains 14 residues. CDR3 in DNA: TGTGCCAGCCTTGGGTACAGGGCCACCGGGGAGCTGTTTTTT. This gives the protein CASLGYRATGELFF. Using reference TRBV7-2 and TRBJ2-2 for the parts outside the CDR3, the full variable domain is GAGVSQSPSNKVTEKGKDVELRCDPISGHTALYWYRQSLGQGLEFLIYFQGNSAPDKSGLPSDRFSAERTGGSVSTLTIQRTQQEDSAVYLCASLGYRATGELFFGEGSRLTVL.

The table lists this clone with a count of one. The chain combines TRBV28 with TRBJ2-5; D perhaps matches TRBD2 (5 bases). The CDR3 is 13 residues long. From germline, CDR1 is MDHEN and CDR2 SYDVKM. V gave up 4 bases and J gave up 5 bases, with 11 bases separating them. The CDR3 nucleotides are TGTGCCAGCAGTTCGGGGTTTTGGGAGACCCAGTACTTC. As protein: CASSSGFWETQYF.

V gene TRBV6-5 combines with J gene TRBJ1-6, with 9 bases identical to TRBD1. The CDR3 runs to 16 residues. The V gene's germline CDR1 is MNHEY and CDR2 SVGAGI. The junction had 11 bases not matched to a gene; V was cut back by 2 bases and J by 12 bases. The CDR3 DNA reads TGTGCCAGCAGTTACCGACCGGTGACAGGGGGAGGACCCCTCCACTTT. Protein: CASSYRPVTGGGPLHF.

The V gene is TRBV2, the J gene TRBJ2-7; 7 positions agree with TRBD2. Germline values: CDR1 SNHLY, CDR2 FYNNEI. CDR3 length: 18 residues. The V and J ends lost 4 bases and 0 bases, in that order; junction bases with no gene match: 15. In DNA form, the CDR3 reads TGTGCCAGCAGTGGGCAAAGTCGGGAGGCCGGGCTCTCCTACGAGCAGTACTTC. Its protein product is CASSGQSREAGLSYEQYF.

This rearrangement joins TRBV16 to TRBJ1-5; maybe TRBD1 (6 bases). CDR1 and CDR2 (germline): KGHSY, FQNENV. Trimming took 4 bases from V and 1 from J, leaving 11 bases between them. This CDR3 has 15 amino acids. The DNA of the CDR3 is TGTGCCAGCAGCCCAAAGGGGGTCAGCAATCAGCCCCAGCATTTT. Protein sequence: CASSPKGVSNQPQHF.

This sequence joins TRBV29-1 and TRBJ1-1; possible D gene TRBD1, 5 bases. This CDR3 has 12 amino acids. V gave up 4 bases and J gave up 8 bases, with 14 bases separating them. CDR1 is SQVTM, CDR2 ANQGSEA, per germline. CDR3 bases: TGCAGCGTTGGACAGCTTTCCTCGGAAGCTTTCTTT. Encoded protein: CSVGQLSSEAFF. Combining the CDR3 with reference TRBV29-1 and TRBJ1-1 gives the whole variable domain SAVISQKPSRDICQRGTSLTIQCQVDSQVTMMFWYRQQPGQSLTLIATANQGSEATYESGFVIDKFPISRPNLTFSTLTVSNMSPEDSSIYLCSVGQLSSEAFFGQGTRLTVV.

Comment on this clone: The junction does not match germline at one end; this may be a read error. CDR3 sequence reads: CASSQDQGGNQLQHF. The CDR3 nucleotides are TGTGCCAGCAGCCAAGATCAGGGGGGCAATCAGCTCCAGCATTTT. This sequence joins TRBV4-2 and TRBJ1-5; TRBD1 aligns across 7 bases. CDR1 is LGHNA, CDR2 YNFKEQ, per germline. This CDR3 is 15 amino acids long.

This rearrangement joins TRBV29-1 to TRBJ2-3; maybe TRBD1 (7 bases). CDR1 and CDR2 from the germline V gene are SQVTM and ANQGSEA. The ends were cut back, 2 bases at V and 3 bases at J, with 21 bases in the middle. The CDR3 sequence is 17 residues long. The DNA of the CDR3 is TGCAGCGTTGAACCCAAAAGAGGAGGGGGCGTGACAGATACGCAGTATTTT. Its translation is CSVEPKRGGGVTDTQYF.

This rearrangement joins TRBV19 to TRBJ2-2; 7 bases map to TRBD1. This CDR3 spans 16 amino acids. V was pared by 4 bases and J by 2 bases, with 7 bases of the junction left unmatched. Looked up from germline, CDR1 is LNHDA and CDR2 is SQIVND (reference sequence). The CDR3 coding sequence is TGTGCCAGTAGTAACAGACAGGGAGAAAACACCGGGGAGCTGTTTTTT. Translated: CASSNRQGENTGELFF.

The chain couples TRBV5-4 to TRBJ2-7, with 10 bases matching TRBD2. Looked up from germline, CDR1 is SGHNT and CDR2 is YYREEE (reference sequence). J lost 0 bases, V lost 0 bases, and 0 bases had no gene match. CDR3 length: 15 residues. The CDR3 DNA reads as TGTGCCAGCAGCTTGGCTAGCGGGAGCTCCTACGAGCAGTACTTC. Protein sequence: CASSLASGSSYEQYF.

The V call is TRBV7-9, the J call TRBJ2-7; 10 positions agree with TRBD1. This CDR3 has 9 amino acids. Germline values: CDR1 SEHNR, CDR2 FQNEAQ (reference sequence). The ends lost 10 bases at V and 13 bases at J; junction bases unmatched: 4. DNA of the CDR3: TGTGCCACAGGGACAGGGGAATACTTC. As protein: CATGTGEYF.

The chain is built from TRBV2 and TRBJ2-2; the match to TRBD1 covers 11 bases. CDR1 SNHLY and CDR2 FYNNEI come from the germline V gene. J gave up 1 base and V 7 bases, and 8 bases lay outside the gene matches. CDR3 size: 17 residues. The CDR3 region is CASTPPGTGGNTGELFF. CDR3 nucleotides: TGTGCCAGCACCCCACCCGGGACAGGGGGGAACACCGGGGAGCTGTTTTTT.

This clone was observed a handful of times. This chain uses TRBV6-5 with TRBJ1-6; 10 bases match TRBD1. V was clipped by 5 bases and J by 9 bases; unmatched bases: 4. Germline values: CDR1 MNHEY, CDR2 SVGAGI. CDR3 length equals 14 residues. CDR3 sequence reads: CASSPGTGVSPLHF. The CDR3 DNA sequence: TGTGCCAGCAGTCCCGGGACAGGGGTTTCACCCCTCCACTTT.

This rearrangement joins TRBV3-1 (or the pseudogene TRBV3-2) to TRBJ2-3; 8 nucleotides agree with TRBD2. The CDR3 runs 14 residues. The V gene end was trimmed by 2 bases and the J gene end by 6 bases; junction bases not matched to a gene: 4. The germline V gene encodes CDR1 LGHDT and CDR2 YNNKEL (reference sequence). In DNA, the CDR3 is TGTGCCAGCAGCCAAACGCGGGGGGCGGATACGCAGTATTTT. Protein product: CASSQTRGADTQYF.

This clone was counted a single time. The V gene is TRBV19, the J gene TRBJ2-7; D perhaps matches TRBD2 (5 bases). The V gene's germline CDR1 is LNHDA and CDR2 SQIVND (reference sequence). The ends were cut back, 1 base at V and 7 bases at J, with 11 bases in the middle. The CDR3 is 13 residues long. The CDR3 DNA reads TGTGCCAGTAGTATAGGCAGGACTGGTGAGCAGTACTTC. Its protein is CASSIGRTGEQYF. Filled out from reference TRBV19 and TRBJ2-7, the complete variable domain reads DGGITQSPKYLFRKEGQNVTLSCEQNLNHDAMYWYRQDPGQGLRLIYYSQIVNDFQKGDIAEGYSVSREKKESFPLTVTSAQKNPTAFYLCASSIGRTGEQYFGPGTRLTVT.

The rearrangement links TRBV2 to TRBJ2-5, with 9 bases fitting TRBD2. This CDR3 contains 16 residues. CDR1 is SNHLY, CDR2 FYNNEI, per germline. After removal of 1 base from V and 5 bases from J, the junction contained 8 bases not matched to a gene. The DNA of the CDR3 is TGTGCCAGCAGTGAAGGGAGTGCGGGGGGGCGGGAGACCCAGTACTTC. The encoded protein is CASSEGSAGGRETQYF.

The gene calls are TRBV25-1 and TRBJ1-6; no clear D gene. This CDR3 has 13 amino acids. In germline, CDR1 is MGHDK, CDR2 SYGVNS. V gave up 1 base and J gave up 7 bases, with 5 bases separating them. CDR3 residues: CASSELENSPLHF. The CDR3 DNA sequence: TGTGCCAGCAGTGAATTGGAGAATTCACCCCTCCACTTT.

This rearrangement joins TRBV7-2 to TRBJ2-1; D is ambiguous. With 4 bases removed from V and 4 bases from J, the gap between germline ends came to 11 bases. The germline V gene encodes CDR1 SGHTA and CDR2 FQGNSA. The CDR3 sequence is 14 residues long. The CDR3 DNA follows: TGTGCCAGCAGCTCCCGTGCGATATACAATGAGCAGTTCTTC. Protein product: CASSSRAIYNEQFF.

The genes are TRBV4-3 and TRBJ1-4; D possibly corresponds to TRBD1 (6 bases). The CDR3 has 17 amino acids. Trimming pared 1 base from V and 2 bases from J, leaving 14 bases between. The germline gives CDR1 LGHNA, CDR2 YSLEER. In DNA form, the CDR3 reads TGCGCCAGCAGCCAAGGACAGTCCACAGGGACTAATGAAAAACTGTTTTTT. Residues: CASSQGQSTGTNEKLFF.

This clone has only one observation. This chain links TRBV29-1 with TRBJ1-1, with 9 bases aligning to TRBD1. The ends lost 6 bases at V and 1 base at J; junction bases unmatched: 6. Germline V gives CDR1 SQVTM, CDR2 ANQGSEA. The length of the CDR3 is 14 residues. In DNA, the CDR3 is TGCAGCGTCCGACTGGGACAGGGGAACACTGAAGCTTTCTTT. Amino acids: CSVRLGQGNTEAFF.

The chain is built from TRBV7-9 and TRBJ1-2; no definite D call. Trimming shortened V by 1 base and J by 8 bases, and 14 bases separated the two germline ends. Germline V gene sequence: CDR1 SEHNR, CDR2 FQNEAQ (reference sequence). CDR3 size: 14 residues. The CDR3 DNA follows: TGTGCCAGCAGCTTAGATGTCGCCCCGGGAGGCTACACCTTC. It is translated as CASSLDVAPGGYTF.